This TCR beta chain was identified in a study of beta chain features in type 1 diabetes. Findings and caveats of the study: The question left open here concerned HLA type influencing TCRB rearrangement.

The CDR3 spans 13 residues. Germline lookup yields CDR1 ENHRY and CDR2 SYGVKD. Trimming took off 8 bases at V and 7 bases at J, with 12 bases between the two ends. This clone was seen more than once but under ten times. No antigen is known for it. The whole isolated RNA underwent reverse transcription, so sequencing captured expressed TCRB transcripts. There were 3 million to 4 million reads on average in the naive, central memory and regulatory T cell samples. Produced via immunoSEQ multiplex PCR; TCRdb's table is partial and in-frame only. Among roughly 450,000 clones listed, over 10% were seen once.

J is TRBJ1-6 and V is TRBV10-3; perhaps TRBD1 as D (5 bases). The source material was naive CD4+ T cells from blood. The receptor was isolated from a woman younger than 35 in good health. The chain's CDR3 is CAIAGGGNSPLHF. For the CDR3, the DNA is TGTGCCATCGCCGGCGGGGGAAATTCACCCCTCCACTTT.